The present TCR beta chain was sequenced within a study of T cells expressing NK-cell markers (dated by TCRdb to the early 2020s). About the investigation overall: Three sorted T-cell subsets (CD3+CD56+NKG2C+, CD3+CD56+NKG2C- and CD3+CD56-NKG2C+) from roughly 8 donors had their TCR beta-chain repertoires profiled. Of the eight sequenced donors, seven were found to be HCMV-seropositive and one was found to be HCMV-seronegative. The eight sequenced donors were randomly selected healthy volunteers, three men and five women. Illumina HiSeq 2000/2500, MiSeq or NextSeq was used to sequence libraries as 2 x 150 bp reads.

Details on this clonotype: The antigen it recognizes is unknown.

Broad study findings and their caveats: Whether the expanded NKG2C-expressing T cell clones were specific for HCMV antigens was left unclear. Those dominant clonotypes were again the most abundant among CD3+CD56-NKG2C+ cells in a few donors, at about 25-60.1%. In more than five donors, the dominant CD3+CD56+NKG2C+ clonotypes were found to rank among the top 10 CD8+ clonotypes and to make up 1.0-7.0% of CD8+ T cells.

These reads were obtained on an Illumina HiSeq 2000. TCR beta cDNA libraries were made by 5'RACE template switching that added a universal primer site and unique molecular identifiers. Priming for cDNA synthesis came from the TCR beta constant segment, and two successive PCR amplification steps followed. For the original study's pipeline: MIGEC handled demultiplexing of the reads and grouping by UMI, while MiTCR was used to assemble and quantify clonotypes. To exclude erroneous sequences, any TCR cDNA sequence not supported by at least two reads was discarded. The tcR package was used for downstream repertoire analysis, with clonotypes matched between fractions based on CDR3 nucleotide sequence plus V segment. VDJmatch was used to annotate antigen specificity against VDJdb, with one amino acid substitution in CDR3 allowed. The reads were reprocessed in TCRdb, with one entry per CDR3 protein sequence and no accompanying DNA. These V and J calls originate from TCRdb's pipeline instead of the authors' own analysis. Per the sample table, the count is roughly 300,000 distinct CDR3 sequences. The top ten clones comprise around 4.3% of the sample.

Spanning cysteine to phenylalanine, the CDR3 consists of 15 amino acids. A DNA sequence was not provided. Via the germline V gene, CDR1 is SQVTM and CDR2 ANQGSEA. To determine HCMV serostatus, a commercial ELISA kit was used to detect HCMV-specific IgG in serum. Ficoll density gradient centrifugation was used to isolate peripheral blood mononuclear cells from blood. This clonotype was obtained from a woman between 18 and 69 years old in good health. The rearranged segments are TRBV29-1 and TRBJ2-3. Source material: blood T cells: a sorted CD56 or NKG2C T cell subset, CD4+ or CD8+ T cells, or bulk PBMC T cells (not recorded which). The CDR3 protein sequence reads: CSALGSAKSADTQYF.